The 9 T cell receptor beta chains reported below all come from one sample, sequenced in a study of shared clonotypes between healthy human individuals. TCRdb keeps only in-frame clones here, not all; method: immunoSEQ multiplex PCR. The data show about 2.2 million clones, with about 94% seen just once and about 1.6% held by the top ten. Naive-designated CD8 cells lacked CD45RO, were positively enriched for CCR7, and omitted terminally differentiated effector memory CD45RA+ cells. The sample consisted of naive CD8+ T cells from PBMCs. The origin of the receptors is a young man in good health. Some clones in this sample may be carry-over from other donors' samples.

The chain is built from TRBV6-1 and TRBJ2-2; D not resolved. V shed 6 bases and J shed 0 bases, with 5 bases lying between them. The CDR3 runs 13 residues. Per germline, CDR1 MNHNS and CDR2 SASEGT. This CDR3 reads CASREPNTGELFF. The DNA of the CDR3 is TGTGCCAGCAGGGAACCGAACACCGGGGAGCTGTTTTTT.

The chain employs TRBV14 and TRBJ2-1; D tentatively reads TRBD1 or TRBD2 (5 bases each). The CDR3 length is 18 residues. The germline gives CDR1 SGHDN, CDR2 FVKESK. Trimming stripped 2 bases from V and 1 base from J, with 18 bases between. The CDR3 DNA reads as TGTGCCAGCAGCCAACTCAGGTTATCGGGACCTTCCTACAATGAGCAGTTCTTC. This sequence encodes CASSQLRLSGPSYNEQFF.

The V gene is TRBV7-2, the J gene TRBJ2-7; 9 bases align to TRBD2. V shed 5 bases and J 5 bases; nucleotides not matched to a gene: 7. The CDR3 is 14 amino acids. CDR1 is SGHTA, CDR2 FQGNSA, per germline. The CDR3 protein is CASSPREGRDEQYF. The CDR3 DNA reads TGTGCCAGCAGCCCGCGGGAGGGCCGCGACGAGCAGTACTTC.

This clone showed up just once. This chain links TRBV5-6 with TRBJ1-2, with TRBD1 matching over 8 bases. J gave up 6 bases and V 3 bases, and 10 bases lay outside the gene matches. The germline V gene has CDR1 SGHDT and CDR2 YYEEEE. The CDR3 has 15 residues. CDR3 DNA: TGTGCCAGCAGCTCACGCCCCGGACAGGGACATGGCTACACCTTC. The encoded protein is CASSSRPGQGHGYTF.

CDR3 region: CSVEDAGLNSGANVLTF. The CDR3 DNA sequence: TGCAGCGTTGAAGATGCGGGACTGAACTCTGGGGCCAACGTCCTGACTTTC. The chain uses TRBV29-1 and TRBJ2-6; D might be TRBD2 (6 bases). V lost 0 bases to trimming and J lost 0 bases, with 12 bases between them. The germline V gene has CDR1 SQVTM and CDR2 ANQGSEA. This CDR3 region has 17 residues.

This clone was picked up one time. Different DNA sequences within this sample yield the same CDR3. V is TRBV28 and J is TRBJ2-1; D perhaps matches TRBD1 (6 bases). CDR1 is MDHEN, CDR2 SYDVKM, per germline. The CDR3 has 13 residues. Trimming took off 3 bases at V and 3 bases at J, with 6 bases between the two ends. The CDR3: CASSLTGYNEQFF. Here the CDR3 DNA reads TGTGCCAGCAGTTTGACAGGCTACAATGAGCAGTTCTTC.

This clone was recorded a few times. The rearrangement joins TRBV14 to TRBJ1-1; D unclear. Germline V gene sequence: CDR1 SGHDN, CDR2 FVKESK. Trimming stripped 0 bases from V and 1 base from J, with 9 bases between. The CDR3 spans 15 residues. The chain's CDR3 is CASSQDLAWNTEAFF. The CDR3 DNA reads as TGTGCCAGCAGCCAAGATTTAGCATGGAACACTGAAGCTTTCTTT.

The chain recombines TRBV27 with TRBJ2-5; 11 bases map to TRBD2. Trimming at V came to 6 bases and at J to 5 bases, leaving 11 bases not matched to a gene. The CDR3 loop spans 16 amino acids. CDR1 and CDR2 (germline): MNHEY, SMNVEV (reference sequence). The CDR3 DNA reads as TGTGCCAGCAGGGCGGACGTAGCGGGAGGGAGGGAGACCCAGTACTTC. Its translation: CASRADVAGGRETQYF.

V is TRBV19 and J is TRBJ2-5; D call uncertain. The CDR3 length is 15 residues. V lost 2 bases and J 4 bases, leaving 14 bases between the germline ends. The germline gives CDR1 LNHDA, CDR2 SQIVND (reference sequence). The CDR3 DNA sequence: TGTGCCAGTAGTATACGGACCCCAAGGAGAGAGACCCAGTACTTC. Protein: CASSIRTPRRETQYF. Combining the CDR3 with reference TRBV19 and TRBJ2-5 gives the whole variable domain DGGITQSPKYLFRKEGQNVTLSCEQNLNHDAMYWYRQDPGQGLRLIYYSQIVNDFQKGDIAEGYSVSREKKESFPLTVTSAQKNPTAFYLCASSIRTPRRETQYFGPGTRLLVL.